Listed below are T cell receptor beta chains from one sample, sequenced in a study of blood T cell repertoires in COVID-19. Measured with immunoSEQ multiplex PCR; TCRdb has only the in-frame clones, and not every one. The sample records some 200,000 clones, approximately 80% being singletons. What was sequenced was peripheral blood. The source of these receptors is a woman aged 50 to 60 with active or convalescent COVID-19. The CDR3 runs from the conserved cysteine through the conserved F or W. A D gene is named only where the DNA matches it firmly. Clone size is given for some rows only: seen once, a few or many times, or a class if the clone is expanded.

cdr3_nt cdr3_aa j_call v_call d_call clone_size
TGTGCCAGCAGTGACACCCGGGGGGGCACAGATACGCAGTATTTT CASSDTRGGTDTQYF TRBJ2-3 TRBV6-4 TRBD2 -
TGTGCCAGTAGTGCAGGGGACAGGGCCTACGAGCAGTACTTC CASSAGDRAYEQYF TRBJ2-7 TRBV19 TRBD1 -
TGCAGCGTTGAATCTAGCGGAGACTACAATGAGCAGTTCTTC CSVESSGDYNEQFF TRBJ2-1 TRBV29-1 TRBD2 once
TGTGCCAGCAGCTTTGACAGCCTAACCGGGGAGCTGTTTTTT CASSFDSLTGELFF TRBJ2-2 TRBV7-2 - -
TGTGCCACCAGCGGCGAGACAGGGGGCGACCAGCCCCAGCATTTT CATSGETGGDQPQHF TRBJ1-5 TRBV15 TRBD1 -
TGCAGCGGTTCAGGGGATAACTATGGCTACACCTTC CSGSGDNYGYTF TRBJ1-2 TRBV29-1 - -
TGCGCCAGCAGCCAAACCGGGACAGGGAATTCACCCCTCCACTTT CASSQTGTGNSPLHF TRBJ1-6 TRBV4-3 TRBD1 -
TGTGCCAGCTCACCAGCAGGGCCGAGCTCTGGAAACACCATATATTTT CASSPAGPSSGNTIYF TRBJ1-3 TRBV18 - -
TGTGCCAGCAGTGATGGGGGCGTTTATGTTGAAGCTTTCTTT CASSDGGVYVEAFF TRBJ1-1 TRBV2 - -
TGTGCCAGCTCGTTAGATGGGCAGTATGAAAAACTGTTTTTT CASSLDGQYEKLFF TRBJ1-4 TRBV5-5 - -
TGTGCCACCAGCAGAGTTCATGATACGCAGTATTTT CATSRVHDTQYF TRBJ2-3 TRBV15 - -
TGTGCCAGCAGCCAAGGACAGGGCCAAAGTCATAGTGAAGCTTTCTTT CASSQGQGQSHSEAFF TRBJ1-1 TRBV4-2 TRBD1 -
TGTGCCAGCAGCTCCCGGTGGACTAGCGGGGTGGCCCGCGACTTC CASSSRWTSGVARDF TRBJ2-5 TRBV7-2 TRBD2 -
TGTGCCAGCAGCTACAGTAATTCACCCCTCCACTTT CASSYSNSPLHF TRBJ1-6 TRBV27 - many
TGTGCCAGTAGCCGAGGAGGGGGCAGTGCCACTGAAGCTTTCTTT CASSRGGGSATEAFF TRBJ1-1 TRBV19 TRBD1 -
TGTGCCAGCAGCCCCCCGAGCCGGGGTCGCGGCTACACCTTC CASSPPSRGRGYTF TRBJ1-2 TRBV3-1/TRBV3-2 - -
TGTGCCAGCAGCGTACTAGCGGGAGGCAATGAGCAGTTCTTC CASSVLAGGNEQFF TRBJ2-1 TRBV9 TRBD2 once
TGTGCCTGGAGCGGGAACGTCTATGGCTACACCTTC CAWSGNVYGYTF TRBJ1-2 TRBV30 - few
TGTGCCAGCACCCTTAGCGGGAGGACCATTTACGAGCAGTACTTC CASTLSGRTIYEQYF TRBJ2-7 TRBV9 TRBD2 many
TGTGCCAGCAGCTTGACGGCAGGGGATGTAGATGAGCAGTTCTTC CASSLTAGDVDEQFF TRBJ2-1 TRBV5-4 - -
TGTGCCAGCAGCCCTTACCGGGAAGAGACCCAGTACTTC CASSPYREETQYF TRBJ2-5 TRBV11-2 - -
TGCAGCGTTATACAAGCCGGGACAGGGGGCGGCTACACCTTC CSVIQAGTGGGYTF TRBJ1-2 TRBV29-1 TRBD1 -
TGTGCCAGCAGCGACGCCCGACAGGGGAATAATGAAAAACTGTTTTTT CASSDARQGNNEKLFF TRBJ1-4 TRBV5-4 TRBD1 -
TGTGCCAGCAGACGACAGTTGAACACTGAAGCTTTCTTT CASRRQLNTEAFF TRBJ1-1 TRBV3-1/TRBV3-2 - few
TGTGCCAGCAGTCTCACAGGGTCCTCTGGGGCCAACGTCCTGACTTTC CASSLTGSSGANVLTF TRBJ2-6 TRBV27 - -
TGCGCCAGCAGCTTGGGGACTAGTCAAGAGACCCAGTACTTC CASSLGTSQETQYF TRBJ2-5 TRBV5-1 TRBD2 -
TGTGCCAGCAGCCTACGGGGGGACAATTCACCCCTCCACTTT CASSLRGDNSPLHF TRBJ1-6 TRBV3-1/TRBV3-2 - -
TGTGCCAGTAGGGTTACTAGCGGGGCCAATGAGCAGTTCTTC CASRVTSGANEQFF TRBJ2-1 TRBV19 TRBD2 -
TGCGCCAGCAGCTTAGGGGACAGACAAGAGACCCAGTACTTC CASSLGDRQETQYF TRBJ2-5 TRBV5-1 TRBD1 few
TGTGCCAGCAGCCAAGAGGAATGGAGACGGGGCTACACCTTC CASSQEEWRRGYTF TRBJ1-2 TRBV4-2 - -
TGTGCCAGCAGCTTCGGGGTGAACAATGAGCAGTTCTTC CASSFGVNNEQFF TRBJ2-1 TRBV7-3 - -
TGTGCCAGCAGCTTGGACGGGATCTACGAGCAGTACTTC CASSLDGIYEQYF TRBJ2-7 TRBV5-4 - -
TGTGCCAGCAGCTCACAGCTAAATCAGCCCCAGCATTTT CASSSQLNQPQHF TRBJ1-5 TRBV7-2 - -
TGTGCCAGCAGTTCGTTCCGACCCGCCGGGCTGTTTTTT CASSSFRPAGLFF TRBJ1-4 TRBV6-7 - -
TGTGCCAGCAGTTGGACAGGGGACTCCGGGGGTGAGCAGTTCTTC CASSWTGDSGGEQFF TRBJ2-1 TRBV27 TRBD1 -
TGTGCCAGCAGCTTGGCCGCGATTAGCAATCAGCCCCAGCATTTT CASSLAAISNQPQHF TRBJ1-5 TRBV5-5 - -
TGCGCCAGCAGCCAAGAGCGGCAGGGGGACGGCTACACCTTC CASSQERQGDGYTF TRBJ1-2 TRBV4-3 TRBD1 -
TGCGCCAGCAGCACAGGGGATGAAAAACTGTTTTTT CASSTGDEKLFF TRBJ1-4 TRBV10-1 TRBD1 few
TGTGCCAGCAGCCAAGGACGGGAGGGCCGAAAGACCCAGTACTTC CASSQGREGRKTQYF TRBJ2-5 TRBV4-2 TRBD2 -
TGCAGCGTAGTACACCCGGAGGACTATGGCTACACCTTC CSVVHPEDYGYTF TRBJ1-2 TRBV29-1 - -
TGCAGTGCTAGTAAAGCGGAAGCCACAGATACGCAGTATTTT CSASKAEATDTQYF TRBJ2-3 TRBV20-1 - -
TGTGCCAGTACCCGACAGGGGGGGCAGCCCCAGCATTTT CASTRQGGQPQHF TRBJ1-5 TRBV19 TRBD1 -
TGTGCCAGTAGTATTATTCCGGGACAAAACACCGGGGAGCTGTTTTTT CASSIIPGQNTGELFF TRBJ2-2 TRBV19 - -
TGTGCCATCCCCCAACGTGGAGCGGGGGCTTACGAGCAGTACTTC CAIPQRGAGAYEQYF TRBJ2-7 TRBV10-3 TRBD2 -
TGCAGCGCGGGACAGACGAACACTGAAGCTTTCTTT CSAGQTNTEAFF TRBJ1-1 TRBV29-1 TRBD1 few
TGTGCCAGCAGGGATCCGGGACAGAATAATTCACCCCTCCACTTT CASRDPGQNNSPLHF TRBJ1-6 TRBV28 TRBD1 -
TGTGCCAGCAGCCAGGCTAGCCGCGGGGAGACCCAGTACTTC CASSQASRGETQYF TRBJ2-5 TRBV3-1/TRBV3-2 - -
TGTGCTAGTGCCCCTTCCTACCTCTACAATGAGCAGTTCTTC CASAPSYLYNEQFF TRBJ2-1 TRBV12-5 - -
TGTGCCAGCAGTTACTCCCGGGGAACCTACGCCTACGAGCAGTACTTC CASSYSRGTYAYEQYF TRBJ2-7 TRBV6-2/TRBV6-3 - few
TGCGCCAGCAGCTTGGTTCGCTCTAGCGAATACACCGGGGAGCTGTTTTTT CASSLVRSSEYTGELFF TRBJ2-2 TRBV5-1 - -
TGTGCCAGCAGTGAGCGGGAGGGAGATACGCAGTATTTT CASSEREGDTQYF TRBJ2-3 TRBV6-1 TRBD2 -
TGTGCCAGTAGTGCCCGTTGGGGGACAGGGGGAACATACAATGAGCAGTTCTTC CASSARWGTGGTYNEQFF TRBJ2-1 TRBV19 TRBD1 -
TGTGCCACCAGTGAGGCAACAGCGGGAGGATGGAGGCAGTACTTC CATSEATAGGWRQYF TRBJ2-7 TRBV24-1 TRBD2 -
TGCGCCAGCAGCCAAGTAAGAGGGCAATCTGGAGCTTTCTTT CASSQVRGQSGAFF TRBJ1-1 TRBV4-3 - -
TGTGCCAGCAGCCCACAGGGGGCTGGCTATAATTCACCCCTCCACTTT CASSPQGAGYNSPLHF TRBJ1-6 TRBV7-6 TRBD1 -